One and the same sample provided the 7 T cell receptor beta chains below, sequenced in a study of radiotherapy plus CTLA-4 blockade in lung cancer. Measured with immunoSEQ multiplex PCR; TCRdb has only the in-frame clones, and not every one. The table has around 45,000 clones, 65% to 75% seen once. Sample: peripheral blood, taken from a patient treated with radiotherapy plus ipilimumab. These receptors all come from a human donor with non-small cell lung cancer who had a partial response to radiotherapy plus ipilimumab.

This clone has more than one count but fewer than ten. The V gene is TRBV7-9, the J gene TRBJ1-1; no definite D call. V lost 3 bases, J lost 0 bases, and 20 bases lay in between. The CDR3 runs 18 residues. CDR1 is SEHNR, CDR2 FQNEAQ, per germline (reference sequence). The CDR3 DNA sequence: TGTGCCAGCAGCTTGCCCCGGACGGGAAATCCATTGAACACTGAAGCTTTCTTT. Encoded protein: CASSLPRTGNPLNTEAFF.

The chain employs TRBV18 and TRBJ2-5; D gene unclear. CDR1 and CDR2 (germline): KGHSH, LQKENI. V was shortened by 3 bases and J by 2 bases, with 7 bases between the two germline ends. The CDR3 contains 13 residues. The CDR3 sequence is CASSPSRQETQYF. The CDR3 nucleotides are TGTGCCAGCTCACCCTCGAGGCAAGAGACCCAGTACTTC.

J is TRBJ2-7 and V is TRBV4-3, with TRBD1 as a possible D gene (5 bases). Germline V gene lookup returns CDR1 LGHNA and CDR2 YSLEER. Trimming shortened V by 1 base and J by 2 bases, and 12 bases separated the two germline ends. The CDR3 contains 15 residues. The chain's CDR3 is CASSQGGDGTYEQYF. The DNA of the CDR3 is TGCGCCAGCAGCCAAGGGGGCGACGGCACCTACGAGCAGTACTTC.

This clone was counted a single time. The chain uses TRBV5-4 and TRBJ2-2; weak D call: TRBD2 (5 bases). This CDR3 region has 14 residues. The germline gives CDR1 SGHNT, CDR2 YYREEE (reference sequence). V dropped 5 bases and J dropped 6 bases, with 14 bases sitting between them. The CDR3 nucleotides are TGTGCCAGCAGTCGTGATGGAGGATCCGGGGAGCTGTTTTTT. The encoded protein is CASSRDGGSGELFF.

This chain connects TRBV13 to TRBJ2-1; tentatively, D is TRBD2 (6 bases). The V and J ends lost 5 bases and 4 bases respectively, with 6 bases between them. The CDR3 has 12 amino acids. The germline gives CDR1 PRHDT, CDR2 FYEKMQ (reference sequence). The DNA for the CDR3 is TGTGCCAGCAGCCGGGGGTACAATGAGCAGTTCTTC. It encodes CASSRGYNEQFF.

This rearrangement joins TRBV6-6 to TRBJ1-2, with 7 bases that match TRBD1. The CDR3 sequence is 15 residues long. Losses at the gene ends were 6 bases for V and 3 bases for J; bases not matched to a gene: 10. From germline, CDR1 is MNHNY and CDR2 SVGAGI (reference sequence). CDR3 in DNA: TGTGCCAGCAGCCCTAGACAGGGTCGGGACTATGGCTACACCTTC. It yields the protein CASSPRQGRDYGYTF.

This sequence joins TRBV12-5 and TRBJ2-5; D is unresolved. The CDR3 extends over 14 amino acids. In germline, CDR1 is LGHNT, CDR2 FRNRAP. V dropped 8 bases and J dropped 2 bases, with 15 bases sitting between them. CDR3 in amino acids: CASSTATYQETQYF. The CDR3 DNA sequence: TGTGCTAGTAGCACTGCCACGTATCAAGAGACCCAGTACTTC.